The 15 T cell receptor beta chains presented below share a single source sample, sequenced in a study of T-cell reconstitution after alpha-beta-depleted transplantation in children. Unique molecular identifiers were incorporated when the TCRbeta library was constructed. TCRdb reprocessed the PCR reads with MiXCR, giving one entry per CDR3 protein. This sample has about a million distinct CDR3 sequences, with roughly 29% found just once. Sequenced material: PBMCs, mostly from graft donor cells, taken 360 days after TCRalphabeta/CD19-depleted stem cell transplant. The receptors derive from a boy younger than two who had a stem cell transplant for SCID, so the T cells may come from the graft donor.

This clonotype was observed a handful of times. The V and J genes are TRBV29-1 and TRBJ2-1; 12 nucleotides line up with TRBD2. There are 13 residues in the CDR3. Trimming took 7 bases from V and 6 from J; bases not matched to a gene: 4. Germline-derived CDR1 and CDR2 are SQVTM and ANQGSEA. The CDR3 region has the DNA TGCAGCGGGACTAGCGGGGCAAGCAATGAGCAGTTCTTC. This gives the protein CSGTSGASNEQFF.

Only a few counts were recorded for this clonotype. This chain links TRBV10-3 with TRBJ2-3; no firm D call. Trimming stripped 10 bases from V and 3 bases from J, with 8 bases between. CDR1 ENHRY and CDR2 SYGVKD come from the germline V gene. The CDR3 length is 11 residues. In nucleotides, the CDR3 is TGTGCCACCCGAACAACAGATACGCAGTATTTT. Amino acid sequence: CATRTTDTQYF.

The J gene is TRBJ1-2, the V gene TRBV10-3; D ambiguous. Germline loops: CDR1 ENHRY, CDR2 SYGVKD. V was shortened by 10 bases and J by 5 bases, with 17 bases between the two germline ends. The CDR3 consists of 13 residues. CDR3 bases: TGTGCCACCGGCGACGTAACCCTTTATGGCTACACCTTC. Protein: CATGDVTLYGYTF.

This clonotype was detected many times. This sequence joins TRBV2 and TRBJ2-7; D might be TRBD1 (6 bases). Germline values: CDR1 SNHLY, CDR2 FYNNEI. Trimming took off 1 base at V and 3 bases at J, with 7 bases between the two ends. This CDR3 comprises 13 residues. The CDR3 loop is CASSEDRVYEQYF. The CDR3 nucleotides read TGTGCCAGCAGTGAAGACAGGGTCTACGAGCAGTACTTC.

This clonotype was seen more than once but under ten times. CDR3 amino acids: CSVVIPDRKKYGALKYNEQFF. In DNA, the CDR3 is TGCAGCGTTGTGATACCCGACAGGAAGAAATACGGTGCCCTTAAATACAATGAGCAGTTCTTC. The rearrangement joins TRBV29-1 to TRBJ2-1; weak D call: TRBD1 (6 bases). Germline assignment: CDR1 SQVTM and CDR2 ANQGSEA. This CDR3 spans 21 amino acids. V dropped 4 bases and J dropped 4 bases, with 35 bases sitting between them.

In its sample, this clonotype was seen many times. The chain joins TRBV28 to TRBJ2-7; tentative D call: TRBD1 (5 bases). The CDR3 extends over 13 amino acids. The V and J ends lost 7 bases and 2 bases respectively, with 12 bases between them. CDR1 is MDHEN, CDR2 SYDVKM, per germline. CDR3 protein: CASKGPRTYEQYF. The CDR3, as DNA: TGTGCCAGCAAGGGGCCCAGGACCTACGAGCAGTACTTC.

The rearrangement joins TRBV29-1 to TRBJ2-3; D perhaps matches TRBD2 (5 bases). The V end lost 4 bases, the J end lost 1 base, and 18 bases lay between the germline ends. Germline CDR1 SQVTM, CDR2 ANQGSEA. This CDR3 region has 16 residues. The CDR3 DNA reads as TGCAGCGTTGCTTCGGATCTAGCCCCCGGCACAGATACGCAGTATTTT. Its protein is CSVASDLAPGTDTQYF.

This clonotype occurred a few times. This chain joins TRBV25-1 and TRBJ2-7, with D unclear. In germline, CDR1 is MGHDK, CDR2 SYGVNS. The CDR3 loop spans 12 amino acids. V lost 5 bases and J 3 bases, leaving 8 bases between the germline ends. CDR3 protein: CASSKAFYEQYF. The CDR3 DNA follows: TGTGCCAGCAGTAAGGCCTTCTACGAGCAGTACTTC.

The V and J genes are TRBV14 and TRBJ2-3; 11 nucleotides match TRBD2. The germline V gene has CDR1 SGHDN and CDR2 FVKESK. The CDR3 consists of 18 residues. The V gene end was trimmed by 4 bases and the J gene end by 2 bases; junction bases not matched to a gene: 11. The DNA of the CDR3 is TGTGCCAGCAGCCCTCCTAGCGGGGGGCCTAAACCCACAGATACGCAGTATTTT. This sequence encodes CASSPPSGGPKPTDTQYF. The complete variable domain, with remaining parts taken from reference TRBV14 and TRBJ2-3, reads EAGVTQFPSHSVIEKGQTVTLRCDPISGHDNLYWYRRVMGKEIKFLLHFVKESKQDESGMPNNRFLAERTGGTYSTLKVQPAELEDSGVYFCASSPPSGGPKPTDTQYFGPGTRLTVL.

The J gene is TRBJ2-1, the V gene TRBV4-3; D possibly matches TRBD1 or TRBD2 (5 bases each). CDR1 is LGHNA and CDR2 is YSLEER in the germline V gene. V lost 0 bases and J lost 9, with 12 bases in between. CDR3 size: 14 residues. The CDR3 nucleotides read TGCGCCAGCAGCCAAGATACTAGGGGAGCTGAGCAGTTCTTC. Its translation: CASSQDTRGAEQFF.

The chain carries TRBV30 and TRBJ1-5; TRBD1 is a possible D gene (6 bases). From germline, CDR1 is GTSNPN and CDR2 SVGIG (reference sequence). This CDR3 comprises 15 residues. Trimming took off 2 bases at V and 9 bases at J, with 20 bases between the two ends. The CDR3 DNA reads TGTGCCTGGAGTCCCAATCCACAGGGCGGAGCGCCCCAGCATTTT. Its translation: CAWSPNPQGGAPQHF. Supplemented by reference TRBV30 and TRBJ1-5, the full variable domain reads SQTIHQWPATLVQPVGSPLSLECTVEGTSNPNLYWYRQAAGRGLQLLFYSVGIGQISSEVPQNLSASRPQDRQFILSSKKLLLSDSGFYLCAWSPNPQGGAPQHFGDGTRLSIL.

This clonotype was found a few times. In DNA, the CDR3 is TGTGCCATCAGTGCCGAAAGGGGCGCGGGCACTGAAGCTTTCTTT. Its protein product is CAISAERGAGTEAFF. This chain uses TRBV10-3 with TRBJ1-1, with TRBD1 as a possible D gene (5 bases). Germline assignment: CDR1 ENHRY and CDR2 SYGVKD. V was cut by 4 bases and J by 4 bases, with 16 bases left in between. This CDR3 region has 15 residues.

CDR3 sequence reads: CSVRSGTYNEQFF. The CDR3 DNA reads as TGCAGCGTTCGCTCGGGGACCTACAATGAGCAGTTCTTC. The chain carries TRBV29-1 and TRBJ2-1; a weak D match, TRBD2 (5 bases). The CDR3 has 13 amino acids. V lost 5 bases and J 2 bases, leaving 10 bases between the germline ends. Germline CDR1 and CDR2: SQVTM and ANQGSEA.

This clonotype has only a few counts. The CDR3 DNA follows: TGTGCCAGCAGCCCCCGACTAGCGGGGGGCCCCAGGAGCTCCTACAATGAGCAGTTCTTC. Its translation: CASSPRLAGGPRSSYNEQFF. The chain recombines TRBV9 with TRBJ2-1, with 13 bases identical to TRBD2. This CDR3 contains 20 residues. Germline V lookup: CDR1 SGDLS, CDR2 YYNGEE. With V trimmed by 4 bases and J by 0 bases, 13 bases remained unmatched.

The chain is built from TRBV7-8 and TRBJ2-1; the match to TRBD1 covers 12 bases. Germline V gene lookup returns CDR1 SGHVS and CDR2 FQNEAQ. There are 15 residues in the CDR3. V trimming: 2 bases; J trimming: 6 bases; junction bases outside the gene matches: 2. The CDR3 sequence: CASSLRDRGLNEQFF. For the CDR3, the DNA is TGTGCCAGCAGCTTAAGGGACAGGGGGCTCAATGAGCAGTTCTTC.